The following is a T cell receptor beta chain sequence with its context. What this receptor recognizes is not known. The sample holds no much larger clone one base away, and base qualities are not on file. TCRbeta CDR3 regions were sequenced with the immunoSEQ Assay. After extraction, genomic DNA underwent amplification by bias-controlled multiplex PCR, followed by high-throughput sequencing. As for the authors' bioinformatics: To quantify the absolute abundance of each unique TCRbeta CDR3 region, sequences were collapsed and filtered. T cell fraction was estimated by normalization of TCRbeta template counts to usable DNA, with usable DNA being measured through amplification of reference genes present in all nucleated cells. Repertoire TCRs were annotated as SARS-CoV-2-specific when V gene, CDR3 amino acid sequence and J gene were exactly matched to a known reactive TCR set. The reference SARS-CoV-2 TCR set came from MIRA and was filtered for enrichment in COVID-19-positive ImmuneCODE repertoires, removing public or cross-reactive TCRs. Using the MIRA antigens, annotated TCRs were further analysed by specific ORF or by position within an ORF. Breadth was defined as annotated unique rearrangements over total unique productive rearrangements; depth was the summed frequency of those rearrangements. Two-sided Wilcoxon rank-sum tests were used to compare TCR breadth between groups. TCRdb stores this immuneACCESS table with in-frame sequences only. Part of the clones is absent; in the studies checked, under half of the shortfall reflects unresolved V genes, and no reason is known for the rest. The V and J calls and clone size were taken over from that table, and D and trimming were inferred from the DNA. The sample contains approximately 410,000 clones, 80% to 95% of them found a single time. Of the sample, 1.5% to 2% falls within the top ten clones.

The sample belongs to a study of Ad26.COV2.S vaccination and SARS-CoV-2 variants (dated by TCRdb to the early 2020s). Regarding the study in general: Donors in the vaccine arm were drawn from COV1001, a phase I-IIa trial of Ad26.COV2.S in healthy adults that was multicentre, randomized, double-blind and placebo-controlled. Participants in the trial were split at random into five groups of five each, receiving low-dose or high-dose Ad26.COV2.S once or twice, or else placebo on both occasions. Ad26.COV2.S was administered intramuscularly at 5 x 10^10 or 1 x 10^11 viral particles, either as a single shot or as two shots given 56 days apart. The TCR-sequenced set comprised around 30 samples: some 19 Ad26.COV2.S vaccine recipients, 5 placebo recipients and 8 SARS-CoV-2 convalescent individuals. Investigators did not know the trial group allocation while performing experiments and assessing outcomes. TCRbeta repertoire sequencing was used to assess the specificity and breadth of SARS-CoV-2-reactive T cell receptors after Ad26.COV2.S vaccination. What the study reported, not specific to this receptor: The study was not powered to compare responses between vaccine doses or regimens. Ad26.COV2.S recipients had higher spike-specific TCR breadth than placebo recipients (P = 0.0014). After vaccination, substantial breadth of spike-specific CD8+ and CD4+ T cell responses was reported. Non-spike TCR breadth was comparable between vaccine and placebo recipients, consistent with the vaccine containing only spike. The authors noted that total T cell responses may have been underestimated by the TCR breadth and depth analyses.

From V the trimming removes 1 base and from J it removes 8 bases, while the gene matches leave 13 bases of the junction unaccounted for. CDR1 and CDR2, looked up from the germline V gene, are SGHVS and FQNEAQ. There are 17 amino acids in the CDR3, from cysteine to phenylalanine inclusive. Kept here is only the CDR3 DNA, which spans 51 bases and is read in frame from base 1. The treatment or condition tag for this specimen amounts to: over 15 received Ad26.COV2.S at low or high dose, single or two shots; five or six received placebo; per-sample allocation not given. Repertoires of vaccine and placebo recipients were sequenced from samples taken on day 63 after the first injection. In Cohort 1b, 25 adults aged 18-55 years were enrolled at a single site in Boston, USA, between 29 July and 7 August 2020. Ad26.COV2.S consisted of a replication-incompetent adenovirus type 26 vector by which a prefusion-stabilized SARS-CoV-2 spike protein from the original Wuhan strain was expressed.

The TCR originated in a person between 18 and 65 years old who received the Ad26.COV2.S COVID-19 vaccine or a placebo. The chain is made from TRBV7-8 and TRBJ2-2; 7 central nucleotides agree with TRBD2. Here the sequenced sample was peripheral blood, taken in a trial of Ad26.COV2.S vaccine versus placebo. The nucleotides are TGTGCCAGCAGCTTAGGTGCAGCGGGGTTCCCTGATGGGGAGCTGTTTTTT. Translated, it reads CASSLGAAGFPDGELFF.